This TCR beta chain was captured by sequencing in a study of siplizumab effects on memory and regulatory T cells. The CDR3 has 16 amino acids. Trimming pared 4 bases from V and 1 base from J, leaving 16 bases between. CDR1 is GTSNPN and CDR2 is SVGIG in the germline V gene (reference sequence). The protocol was immunoSEQ multiplex PCR, while the TCRdb copy is restricted to in-frame clones and leaves out a portion. The table includes 75,000 to 95,000 clones, 85% to 90% detected once. The source material was CD4+ T cells sorted from blood. V usage is TRBV30 and J usage is TRBJ2-2; D not resolved. The sequence came from a human donor in good health. This CDR3 reads CAWNRVMRLNTGELFF. CDR3 bases: TGTGCCTGGAACCGGGTGATGCGGTTGAACACCGGGGAGCTGTTTTTT.